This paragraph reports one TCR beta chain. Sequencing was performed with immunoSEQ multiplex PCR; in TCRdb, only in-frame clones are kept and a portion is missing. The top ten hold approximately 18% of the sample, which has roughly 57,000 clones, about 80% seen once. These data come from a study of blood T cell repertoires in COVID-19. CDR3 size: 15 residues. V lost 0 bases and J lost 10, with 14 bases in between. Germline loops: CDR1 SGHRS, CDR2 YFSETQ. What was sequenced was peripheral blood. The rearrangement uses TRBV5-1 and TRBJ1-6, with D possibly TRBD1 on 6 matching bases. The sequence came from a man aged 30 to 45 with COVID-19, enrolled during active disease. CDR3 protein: CASSLDRTAKSPLHF. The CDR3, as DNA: TGCGCCAGCAGCTTGGATAGGACAGCGAAATCACCCCTCCACTTT.